The present entry profiles one T cell receptor (beta chain) with its context. This clone's antigen is unknown. Base qualities are not at hand, and no much larger clone is one base apart. The entry originates in a study of shared clonotypes between healthy human individuals (dated by TCRdb to the early 2020s). For context, the study as a whole: The cohort comprised a couple of women and a few men aged 18 to 49 years. For each donor, CD4 naive and CD4 memory were each run on three plates, CD8 naive on two plates, and CD8 memory on one plate. Blood TCR repertoires of roughly five healthy adults were deeply sequenced to estimate repertoire size and the extent of clonotype sharing between individuals. Libraries were prepared and TCR repertoires were sequenced by different laboratories using diverse techniques, in order to increase sequencing depth and limit assay-specific biases. Per donor, leukapheresis produced somewhere between about 0.9 and 9.5 billion PBMCs.

The donors were healthy, HIV-negative adults who had no recently reported acute infections or vaccinations. Every donor was a Caucasian adult living in Nashville, Tennessee, USA. CD4+ T cells were enriched by magnetic negative selection, after which naive cells were positively selected on CD45RA and the negative fraction was taken as the memory subset. Blood was collected by leukapheresis, and PBMCs were isolated by Ficoll-Histopaque density gradient centrifugation and then cryopreserved in liquid nitrogen vapor phase. Analytical flow cytometry was used to check the purity and quantity of every magnetically sorted T cell population. From each sorted fraction, genomic DNA was isolated and quantified by UV absorbance on a Nanodrop 2000c. Findings and caveats that apply to the study as a whole: Incomplete sequencing was indicated by rarefaction of sorted-subset datasets, despite the large sequencing depth. Clonotypes shared by all four sorted-subset donors showed higher generation probabilities than non-shared clonotypes. Sharing across several donors was observed for roughly 5.4% of naive CD4, over 3% of naive CD8, roughly 2.4% of memory CD4, and approximately 0.41% of memory CD8 clonotypes. Sampling was restricted to blood, and TCR repertoires in tissues likely differ from the TCR repertoires found in blood. Estimated clonotype richness was generally larger for naive than for memory subsets. Because the study included a small number of donors, the genetic and exposure-history diversity represented was limited. Pairwise subsampling led to the expectation that sequencing depth would affect the degree of clonotype sharing among donors.

V drops 6 bases and J drops 2 bases, leaving 11 bases in between. As encoded in the germline V gene (reference sequence), CDR1 is MNHNY while CDR2 is SVGAGI. The CDR3, from cysteine to phenylalanine, totals 14 residues. Solely the CDR3 DNA is kept, with 42 bases framed from the first base. Using the deep immunoSEQ assay, multiplex PCR amplified TCR CDR3 regions from genomic DNA. Genomic DNA extracted from each cell subset was distributed evenly over all wells of several immunoSEQ 96-well plates, and each plate served as one replicate. For sorted subsets, about 200 ng genomic DNA, equal to about 30,000 T cell genomes, was loaded into each replicate PCR. Purified libraries were quantified with a Qubit 3.0 fluorometer, sized on a Bioanalyzer 2100, and re-quantified with the KAPA Library Quantification kit. A separate single-read 150-cycle Illumina NextSeq 550 flow cell was used to sequence each immunoSEQ 96-well plate. In the authors' own workflow: Because the immunoSEQ output included only junctional sequences and no quality scores, the filtering could not be the same as the filtering used for full-length reads. Sequences were annotated with PyIR, a Python wrapper for IgBLAST v1.9, using IMGT germline references to assign V/J genes and CDR3. Reads were filtered out if the reads had weak V/J assignments (E-value above 1e-6), no CDR3, stop codons, out-of-frame junctions, or ambiguous translated residues. V3J clonotypes were defined as sequences sharing the same inferred V gene, J gene, and CDR3 amino acid sequence. To compute the percentage overlap between repertoires, the number of shared unique clonotypes was divided by the size of the smaller repertoire. Repertoire richness was assessed with RTK rarefaction, the Chao1 estimator, and Recon v2.1 estimates of unobserved clonotypes. Generation probabilities for all TCRbeta clonotypes obtained by the gDNA method from a handful of donors were computed using OLGA. Held by TCRdb, this immuneACCESS table contains in-frame sequences only and omits some clones. Under half of the omission traces to an unresolved V gene where checked; the cause of the rest is unknown. The V and J calls and clone size come from that table; D and trimming were worked out from the DNA. Here the sample has roughly 1 million clones; 78% occur a single time. Around 0.47% of the sample goes to the ten largest clones.

This clonotype originated in a man aged 18 to 29 in good health. Some clones in this sample may be carry-over from other donors' samples. The sequenced sample consisted of memory CD4+ T cells from PBMCs. In the paper's terms, the cell subset or site label means: CD45RA-negative fraction. Here the chain combines TRBV6-6 and TRBJ1-5; the D gene is possibly TRBD1, with 5 bases matching. The CDR3 loop reads CASSPRDRNQPQHF. In nucleotides, the sequence is TGTGCCAGCAGCCCCAGGGACCGCAATCAGCCCCAGCATTTT.